This TCR beta chain was found in a study of beta chain features in type 1 diabetes (dated by TCRdb to between 2017 and 2018). Regarding the complete study: Mean age, gender distribution, total cell number and subset yield did not differ between patients and healthy donors. Across all samples, approximately 98,000,000 sorted cells were examined, and cell number per subset correlated strongly with RNA yield. In the study, recently diagnosed type 1 diabetes patients and matched healthy donors were compared on the TCRB repertoires of their sorted circulating CD4+ T cell subsets. Regulatory and stem cell-like memory subsets were obtained from only 8 patients and roughly eight healthy donors, while naive and central memory subsets were obtained from all 30 or so donors.

Based on the germline V gene, the CDR1 and CDR2 sequences are MDHEN and SYDVKM. V gives up 6 bases and J gives up 0 bases, and the segment between their germline ends measures 8 bases. The CDR3, cysteine through phenylalanine, is 13 amino acids long. The kept DNA is CDR3 alone, 39 bases in frame from the first base. All of the isolated RNA was reverse transcribed with the High Capacity cDNA Reverse Transcription Kit, so expressed TCRB transcripts were sequenced. Deep immunoSEQ sequencing was applied to naive, central memory and regulatory T cell samples, giving an average of about 3.57 million total reads per sample. After sorted cells were lysed in RLT buffer, RNA was extracted with DNase-treated RNeasy Micro or Mini kits, with the choice depending on cell number. Each cell subset was processed on its own to prevent cross-contamination, while patient and healthy donor samples were processed together. The immunoSEQ multiplex PCR was used to amplify TCRB sequences from cDNA, yielding 87-bp fragments that span the CDR3 region. Sequencing of the amplicons was done on the Illumina HiSeq platform. The original pipeline was this. PCR bias was computationally corrected using synthetic template baselines, reads within Hamming distance 2 were collapsed, and singletons that could not be merged were discarded. By aligning reads against IMGT, V, D and J genes, CDR3 length, and insertions or deletions at six rearrangement sites were assigned. Within each subset, clonotype counts were normalized to the number of sorted cells before true diversity and Gini coefficients were calculated with the tcR R package. The overlap coefficient, calculated on TCRB nucleotide sequences, was used to measure repertoire sharing. Out-of-frame TCRB sequences from naive cells were analyzed to stand in for the pre-selection repertoire. What TCRdb holds here is the immuneACCESS table cut down to in-frame rearrangements. Part of the clones is not present; checked against another copy, under half of the missing clones reflect an unresolved V gene, and the others are unexplained. V, J and clone size were drawn from that table, and D and trimming were deduced from the DNA. This sample has about 620,000 clones in its table, and roughly a sixth of those were observed once. Clones ranked in the top ten supply 0.093% of the sample.

In the case of this clone: This receptor's antigen is unknown. No base-level quality is on record; no much larger clone is a single base apart.

Summary of the overall study and its limitations: A moderate but significant shortening of TCRB CDR3 length was observed in type 1 diabetes patients in all four CD4+ subsets. HLA sub-analyses involved small numbers of individuals, so any influence of HLA type on TCRB rearrangement remained unresolved. Because cDNA was sequenced instead of genomic DNA, highly expressing activated cells could be over-represented, though the groups showed no difference in activation or CD3 levels. At VDJ recombination sites, patients with type 1 diabetes made fewer insertions and deleted more nucleotides, a pattern implying thymic rearrangement abnormalities. Naive, central memory and regulatory TCRB repertoires appeared to be more alike among patients than among healthy donors. PCR might favor shorter templates, but patient and control samples were amplified and corrected together, so any skew would affect both groups equally.

A single peripheral blood draw of around 0.11 L on average was collected from each donor into heparinised tubes. A BD FACSAria II and a panel including CD45RO, CCR7, CD25, CD127, CD95 and CD27 were used to sort naive, central memory, regulatory and stem cell-like memory CD4+ T cells. A purity above 95% was achieved for all sorted populations. PBMCs were separated immediately by Lymphoprep density gradient centrifugation and were stained directly, without being cultured. Samples were stained and sorted in pairs, with one healthy donor and one patient per experiment, so that batch effects were minimized.

The receptor's source is a man younger than 35 in good health. The rearranged chain carries TRBV28 and TRBJ1-2; a tentative D call is TRBD1 (5 bases match). The sequenced sample was naive CD4+ T cells from blood. The sample's cell subset or site label, in plain terms: true naive CD4+ T cells. The CDR3 here reads CASRIGANYGYTF. The base sequence is TGTGCCAGCAGGATAGGGGCTAACTATGGCTACACCTTC.